The 28 T cell receptor beta chains presented below share a single source sample, sequenced in a study of cytomegalovirus exposure and HLA in healthy donors (TCRdb year 2017). Library prep was done by the immunoSEQ multiplex PCR assay. For the multiplex PCR, a mixture combining 60 forward primers for TCR Vbeta segments and 13 reverse primers for TCR Jbeta segments was used. Not all clones reach the TCRdb copy of this immuneACCESS table, which keeps in-frame sequences only. Checked studies attribute under half of the gap to unresolved V genes and leave the rest unexplained. Recorded for this sample are roughly 140,000 clones; roughly 75% of them occurred a single time. Of the sample, approximately 1.3% falls within the top ten clones. Sample: PBMCs. Receptors originate from a young man in good health and CMV-seronegative.

This chain joins TRBV6-5 and TRBJ2-1; possible D gene TRBD2, 6 bases. Germline V gives CDR1 MNHEY, CDR2 SVGAGI. CDR3 length: 14 amino acids. Trimming stripped 5 bases from V and 8 bases from J, with 16 bases between. CDR3: CASSPRSGRHEQFF. For the CDR3, the DNA is TGTGCCAGCAGTCCTAGATCAGGGAGGCATGAGCAGTTCTTC.

V is TRBV6-5 and J is TRBJ2-1; 7 positions agree with TRBD2. This CDR3 has 14 amino acids. V lost 4 bases, J lost 13 bases, and 13 bases stayed unmatched. From germline, CDR1 is MNHEY and CDR2 SVGAGI. CDR3 amino acids: CASSFALASRGQFF. CDR3 in DNA: TGTGCCAGCAGTTTCGCACTAGCGAGCCGGGGACAGTTCTTC.

The rearrangement uses TRBV9 and TRBJ2-7; 8 bases fit TRBD2. V dropped 2 bases and J dropped 0; count of bases not matched to a gene: 22. Germline loops: CDR1 SGDLS, CDR2 YYNGEE. CDR3 size: 21 residues. CDR3 in amino acids: CASSVNLPSGAQAGASYEQYF. In DNA, the CDR3 is TGTGCCAGCAGCGTTAACCTCCCTTCAGGGGCTCAAGCGGGAGCCTCCTACGAGCAGTACTTC. Based on the CDR3 plus reference TRBV9 and TRBJ2-7, the full variable domain is DSGVTQTPKHLITATGQRVTLRCSPRSGDLSVYWYQQSLDQGLQFLIQYYNGEERAKGNILERFSAQQFPDLHSELNLSSLELGDSALYFCASSVNLPSGAQAGASYEQYFGPGTRLTVT.

The V and J genes are TRBV13 and TRBJ2-3; the D gene is possibly TRBD1 (6 bases). Germline values: CDR1 PRHDT, CDR2 FYEKMQ (reference sequence). The CDR3 sequence is 17 residues long. V lost 3 bases to trimming and J lost 2 bases, with 18 bases between them. The CDR3 DNA sequence: TGTGCCAGCAGCTTCCCCCGGGACATCTTCCACACAGATACGCAGTATTTT. Protein sequence: CASSFPRDIFHTDTQYF.

V usage is TRBV6-1 and J usage is TRBJ1-1; no firm D call. The V end lost 8 bases, the J end lost 3 bases, and 13 bases lay between the germline ends. Germline assignment: CDR1 MNHNS and CDR2 SASEGT. The CDR3 spans 13 residues. The CDR3 region is CASEWGADTEAFF. The CDR3 nucleotides are TGTGCCAGCGAGTGGGGAGCGGACACTGAAGCTTTCTTT.

The rearrangement uses TRBV15 and TRBJ1-1; 7 bases agree with TRBD1. The CDR3 sequence is 13 residues long. In germline, CDR1 is LNHNV, CDR2 YYDKDF (reference sequence). V lost 5 bases, J lost 8 bases, and 8 bases stayed unmatched. For the CDR3, the DNA is TGTGCCACCAGCGGCCGGGACAGCGTCGAAGCTTTCTTT. Amino acids: CATSGRDSVEAFF.

The gene calls are TRBV7-8 and TRBJ2-3; 14 nucleotides align to TRBD2. The germline V gene has CDR1 SGHVS and CDR2 FQNEAQ. J was trimmed by 4 bases and V by 11 bases; bases with no gene match: 5. This CDR3 is built from 14 residues. CDR3 DNA sequence: TGTGCCGTCTCGGGACTAGCGGGAGCAGATACGCAGTATTTT. Amino acids: CAVSGLAGADTQYF.

The chain uses TRBV28 and TRBJ2-5; the D gene is possibly TRBD1 (6 bases). The end of the DNA aligns better with TRBJ2-7, so the J call may be wrong. This CDR3 region has 14 residues. CDR1 is MDHEN, CDR2 SYDVKM, per germline. The CDR3 region has the DNA TGTGCCAGCACCATTCGGACAGCTACCTACGAGCAGTACTTC. It yields the protein CASTIRTATYEQYF.

On this clone: The junction departs from germline at one end; a sequencing error may be responsible. The gene calls are TRBV29-1 and TRBJ2-1; TRBD2 is a possible D gene (6 bases). Germline lookup yields CDR1 SQVTM and CDR2 ANQGSEA. The CDR3 contains 11 residues. The CDR3 loop is CSVLTSEFSVF. DNA of the CDR3: TGCAGCGTTCTGACTAGTGAGTTCTCCGTCTTC.

The chain combines TRBV6-6 with TRBJ2-1; TRBD1 matches 7 bases. The CDR3 extends over 13 amino acids. Germline V gives CDR1 MNHNY, CDR2 SVGAGI (reference sequence). V lost 5 bases to trimming and J lost 6 bases; unmatched junction nucleotides: 4. Here the CDR3 DNA reads TGTGCCAGCAGTCGAGGGGGCTCCAATGAGCAGTTCTTC. Encoded protein: CASSRGGSNEQFF.

The V and J genes are TRBV27 and TRBJ1-1, with TRBD1 identical over 8 bases. Germline V lookup: CDR1 MNHEY, CDR2 SMNVEV (reference sequence). V dropped 5 bases and J dropped 5; count of bases not matched to a gene: 7. CDR3 length: 14 residues. The CDR3 DNA sequence: TGTGCCAGCAGTAACGGACAGGGAGAGACTGAAGCTTTCTTT. Its translation: CASSNGQGETEAFF.

The chain recombines TRBV19 with TRBJ2-1, with 7 bases matching TRBD1. The CDR3 spans 12 residues. The germline V gene has CDR1 LNHDA and CDR2 SQIVND (reference sequence). Trimming removed 5 bases from V and 6 bases from J; junction bases left unmatched: 1. The CDR3 sequence is CASSSGGNEQFF. The CDR3 DNA sequence: TGTGCCAGTAGTTCAGGGGGCAATGAGCAGTTCTTC. Combining the CDR3 with reference TRBV19 and TRBJ2-1 gives the whole variable domain DGGITQSPKYLFRKEGQNVTLSCEQNLNHDAMYWYRQDPGQGLRLIYYSQIVNDFQKGDIAEGYSVSREKKESFPLTVTSAQKNPTAFYLCASSSGGNEQFFGPGTRLTVL.

V usage is TRBV5-1 and J usage is TRBJ2-5; D is undetermined. Gene TRBJ2-7 matches the end of the DNA better, so the J call may be wrong. The length of the CDR3 is 14 residues. The germline V gene encodes CDR1 SGHRS and CDR2 YFSETQ. CDR3 nucleotides: TGCGCCAGCAGCCGGAGCGAGCACGGCGACGAGCAGTACTTC. The encoded protein is CASSRSEHGDEQYF.

The chain recombines TRBV19 with TRBJ2-5, with TRBD2 matching 11 bases. TRBJ2-7 explains the end of the DNA better; the J call may be wrong. The CDR3 runs to 17 residues. Germline values: CDR1 LNHDA, CDR2 SQIVND (reference sequence). Here the CDR3 reads CASRKATGLADYYEQYF. The CDR3 DNA is TGTGCCAGCCGAAAGGCCACGGGACTAGCGGATTACTACGAGCAGTACTTC.

The gene calls are TRBV5-1 and TRBJ1-2; 10 bases fit TRBD1. The CDR3 is 15 amino acids. Losses at the gene ends were 2 bases for V and 3 bases for J; bases not matched to a gene: 4. Germline lookup yields CDR1 SGHRS and CDR2 YFSETQ. The CDR3 DNA is TGCGCCAGCAGCTTAGCCGGGACAGGGGACTATGGCTACACCTTC. It translates to CASSLAGTGDYGYTF.

This chain connects TRBV4-3 to TRBJ2-3; 10 nucleotides line up with TRBD2. The CDR3 sequence is 20 residues long. Trimming took 0 bases from V and 6 from J; bases not matched to a gene: 18. Germline-derived CDR1 and CDR2 are LGHNA and YSLEER. The CDR3 nucleotides read TGCGCCAGCAGCCAAGAGGGCAGCCCCGTGGAAGCGGGAGGGTTGGATACGCAGTATTTT. Translating gives CASSQEGSPVEAGGLDTQYF.

The chain recombines TRBV30 with TRBJ2-7, with D maybe TRBD1 (6 bases). Trimming removed 4 bases at V and 5 bases at J, with 18 bases between. Germline values: CDR1 GTSNPN, CDR2 SVGIG (reference sequence). The CDR3 contains 14 residues. CDR3 bases: TGTGCCTGGACTACAGGGAACGGGGAGAACGAGCAGTACTTC. Protein: CAWTTGNGENEQYF.

This sequence joins TRBV9 and TRBJ2-5; 11 nucleotides match TRBD2. Germline CDR1 and CDR2: SGDLS and YYNGEE. V gave up 0 bases and J gave up 2 bases; unmatched junction bases: 3. The CDR3 is 16 residues long. The CDR3 nucleotides read TGTGCCAGCAGCGTAGTGGTAGCGGGGGGGCAAGAGACCCAGTACTTC. It encodes CASSVVVAGGQETQYF.

The sample holds a few counts of this clone. The rearrangement joins TRBV9 to TRBJ2-1; D is ambiguous. This CDR3 region has 15 residues. Germline assignment: CDR1 SGDLS and CDR2 YYNGEE. V lost 1 base and J 0 bases, leaving 8 bases between the germline ends. The CDR3 nucleotides read TGTGCCAGCAGCGTATCCACCAGCTCCTACAATGAGCAGTTCTTC. Translating gives CASSVSTSSYNEQFF.

The chain is built from TRBV18 and TRBJ2-5, with a possible D match to TRBD1 (5 bases). The CDR3 runs to 15 residues. Germline CDR1 reads KGHSH; CDR2 reads LQKENI. The V end lost 0 bases, the J end lost 1 base, and 9 bases lay between the germline ends. The CDR3 coding sequence is TGTGCCAGCTCACCACCTGGAAGGGGCCAAGAGACCCAGTACTTC. It is translated as CASSPPGRGQETQYF. Filled out from reference TRBV18 and TRBJ2-5, the complete variable domain reads NAGVMQNPRHLVRRRGQEARLRCSPMKGHSHVYWYRQLPEEGLKFMVYLQKENIIDESGMPKERFSAEFPKEGPSILRIQQVVRGDSAAYFCASSPPGRGQETQYFGPGTRLLVL.

A few counts support this clone. The V call is TRBV5-8, the J call TRBJ1-4, with unresolved D. Between the trimmed V and J ends, which lost 1 base and 7 bases, there was a span of 2 bases. This CDR3 is 11 amino acids long. Germline V CDR1 and CDR2: SGHTS, YDEGEE. CDR3 coding DNA: TGTGCCAGCAGCTTGCGTGAAAAACTGTTTTTT. Translating it yields CASSLREKLFF. The variable domain in full, completed from reference TRBV5-8 and TRBJ1-4, reads EAGVTQSPTHLIKTRGQQATLRCSPISGHTSVYWYQQALGLGLQFLLWYDEGEERNRGNFPPRFSGRQFPNYSSELNVNALELEDSALYLCASSLREKLFFGSGTQLSVL.

The rearrangement uses TRBV7-9 and TRBJ2-2; tentatively, D is TRBD1 (6 bases). The CDR3 is 15 residues long. CDR1 is SEHNR, CDR2 FQNEAQ, per germline (reference sequence). With 1 base removed from V and 4 bases from J, the gap between germline ends came to 10 bases. The CDR3 loop is CASSLDREPTGELFF. CDR3 in DNA: TGTGCCAGCAGCTTAGACAGGGAACCCACCGGGGAGCTGTTTTTT.

V and J are TRBV19 and TRBJ1-5; D is ambiguous. Germline CDR1 LNHDA, CDR2 SQIVND (reference sequence). Trimming cost V 7 bases and J 1 base, with 11 bases left between them. The CDR3 loop spans 14 amino acids. CDR3 region: CASTQVGSNQPQHF. The CDR3 bases are TGTGCCAGTACCCAGGTTGGAAGCAATCAGCCCCAGCATTTT.

This rearrangement joins TRBV5-1 to TRBJ2-7; perhaps TRBD2 as D (6 bases). Per germline, CDR1 SGHRS and CDR2 YFSETQ. The germline V and J ends were trimmed by 0 bases and 6 bases, with 16 bases remaining between them. The CDR3 extends over 15 amino acids. The CDR3 here is CASSLGVAEPSEQYF. The CDR3 nucleotides are TGCGCCAGCAGCTTGGGGGTAGCGGAGCCTTCCGAGCAGTACTTC.

This clone was counted only a few times. This rearrangement joins TRBV9 to TRBJ1-2; D unresolved. The CDR3 covers 15 residues. V lost 2 bases, J lost 6 bases, and 17 bases lay in between. Germline V CDR1 and CDR2: SGDLS, YYNGEE. Written as DNA, the CDR3 is TGTGCCAGCAGCGTCCCCTTGGTACAGCCGGATGGCTACACCTTC. This codes for CASSVPLVQPDGYTF.

This clone was detected once. V is TRBV29-1 and J is TRBJ2-1; maybe TRBD2 (5 bases). Trimming pared 3 bases from V and 0 bases from J, leaving 15 bases between. The CDR3 covers 16 residues. Germline V CDR1 and CDR2: SQVTM, ANQGSEA. This CDR3 is CSVEGSGEISYNEQFF. The CDR3 DNA reads as TGCAGCGTTGAGGGGAGCGGAGAGATCTCCTACAATGAGCAGTTCTTC.

This clone turned up a few times. The CDR3 here is CASSQGGGSGPYEQYF. CDR3 DNA sequence: TGTGCCAGCAGCCAAGGGGGGGGTAGCGGACCTTACGAGCAGTACTTC. The chain uses TRBV5-4 and TRBJ2-7; the D gene is possibly TRBD2 (7 bases). V was clipped by 4 bases and J by 4 bases, with 21 bases between them. This CDR3 is 16 amino acids long. Looked up from germline, CDR1 is SGHNT and CDR2 is YYREEE (reference sequence).

This clone showed up just a few times. This chain connects TRBV6-4 to TRBJ2-3; D is unresolved. V lost 0 bases, J lost 0 bases, and 10 bases lay in between. The CDR3 is made up of 16 amino acids. Germline lookup yields CDR1 MRHNA and CDR2 SNTAGT. CDR3 nucleotide sequence: TGTGCCAGCAGTGACTCGAAACATTATAGCACAGATACGCAGTATTTT. Protein product: CASSDSKHYSTDTQYF.